Included here is one TCR beta chain sequence, with context. Its antigen is not identified. Libraries of bulk TCR were made by previously described methods (with listed TCR primers). Using its own MiXCR run on the PCR reads, TCRdb lists one record per CDR3 protein. The table has a few hundred thousand distinct CDR3 sequences, around 23% seen once; the top ten hold approximately 0.8%. The data were obtained in a study of molecular identifiers for immune sequencing clone quantification. V was trimmed by 7 bases and J by 6 bases, leaving 3 bases between them. In germline, CDR1 is SGDLS, CDR2 YYNGEE. The length of the CDR3 is 9 residues. Study-wide findings and caveats: The study found clones above 20 RNA copies held over 99% of effector molecules and under 1% in naive cells.

Sequenced: naive CD8+ T cells from blood, with Jurkat cell RNA spiked in. Subset described: FACS-sorted CD8+CD4-CCR7+CD45RA+ naive T cells. This chain links TRBV9 with TRBJ2-3; no firm D call. The receptor's source is a human donor in good health. Some libraries in this study had Jurkat cell RNA spiked in. The DNA for the CDR3 is TGTGCCAGCGGGGATACGCAGTATTTT. This gives the protein CASGDTQYF.